This entry is about one T cell receptor beta chain. This entry belongs to a study of blood T cell repertoires in COVID-19. On the study more broadly: Specimens from acute and convalescent COVID-19 originated in the United States, Italy and Spain.

V lost 2 bases and J 2 bases, leaving 9 bases between the germline ends. The CDR3 covers 14 residues. CDR1 and CDR2 (germline): MNHEY, SVGEGT. Seattle cases were enrolled at active infection and followed longitudinally. Per the original methods: Scientists estimated how many nucleated cells there were by amplifying reference gene primers. The repertoire was sequenced with immunoSEQ multiplex PCR; TCRdb's copy has only in-frame clones and lacks some. The DNA was the basis for D and trimming; V, J and clone size are from that table. In the table there are 310,000 or so clones, about 88% of which are singletons.

The J gene is TRBJ2-5, the V gene TRBV6-2 or TRBV6-3; D not certain. Sequencing was performed on peripheral blood. The clonotype was recovered from a woman in her thirties with COVID-19, enrolled during active disease. CDR3 residues: CASSYALAQETQYF. For the CDR3, the DNA is TGTGCCAGCAGTTACGCTCTGGCTCAAGAGACCCAGTACTTC.